This TCR beta chain originates from a study of blood T cell repertoires in COVID-19. This clone was counted only a few times. CDR3 length: 17 residues. Germline CDR1 reads MGHRA; CDR2 reads YSYEKL. Germline trimming cut 0 bases from V and 9 bases from J; bases unmatched to any gene: 14. Produced via immunoSEQ multiplex PCR; TCRdb's table is partial and in-frame only. The sample lists approximately 220,000 clones, around 84% occurring once. Input material: peripheral blood. The receptor was derived from an older woman who had recovered from COVID-19. The rearrangement uses TRBV4-1 and TRBJ2-5, with 9 bases fitting TRBD1. The CDR3 sequence: CASSQDKPGQGRRAQYF. DNA for the CDR3: TGCGCCAGCAGCCAAGATAAGCCGGGACAGGGAAGAAGGGCCCAGTACTTC.